This T cell receptor (beta chain) is drawn from a study of response to subunit inactivated influenza vaccine. With 3 bases removed from V and 4 bases from J, the gap between germline ends came to 14 bases. Looked up from germline, CDR1 is DFQATT and CDR2 is SNEGSKA (reference sequence). The CDR3 spans 14 residues. This clonotype has a count of ten or more. Its specificity is unknown. Points from the study as a whole: The authors suggested that every seasonal influenza vaccination recruits few new T cells.

In TCRdb, the RT-PCR reads were re-called with MiXCR into one record per CDR3 protein. The table records around 500,000 distinct CDR3 sequences, roughly 9.7% of them present only once. The origin of this receptor is a man aged 50 or older who received an inactivated influenza vaccine. The rearrangement uses TRBV20-1 and TRBJ2-3; D gene unclear. The material was PBMCs from blood, obtained more than 35 days after vaccination. CDR3 DNA sequence: TGCAGTGCTAGCTTTGGGAATCGGGCAGATACGCAGTATTTT. Protein: CSASFGNRADTQYF.